Shown below are 24 T cell receptor beta chains from a single sample sequenced in a study of multiple sclerosis patients with progressive multifocal leukoencephalopathy. Time point here: time of PML onset. This table comes from immunoSEQ multiplex PCR, and its TCRdb copy is limited to in-frame clones, with some not included. The table shows roughly 34,000 clones, with more than 75% occurring only once. This specimen was PBMCs, taken from a patient treated with natalizumab. The receptor source for this set is a human donor with progressive multifocal leukoencephalopathy.

The V gene is TRBV27, the J gene TRBJ2-7, with D uncertain. V shed 5 bases and J shed 9 bases, with 14 bases lying between them. CDR1 and CDR2 from the germline V gene are MNHEY and SMNVEV (reference sequence). This CDR3 is built from 12 residues. This chain's CDR3 is CASSGAQEVQYF. The CDR3 DNA reads TGTGCCAGCAGTGGAGCCCAAGAGGTGCAGTACTTC.

J is TRBJ2-5 and V is TRBV6-6; D ambiguous. The ends were cut back, 0 bases at V and 5 bases at J, with 10 bases in the middle. This CDR3 comprises 14 residues. CDR1 and CDR2 from the germline V gene are MNHNY and SVGAGI (reference sequence). The CDR3 bases are TGTGCCAGCAGTTACTCGATCGTGAGTGAGACCCAGTACTTC. Its protein is CASSYSIVSETQYF.

V is TRBV19 and J is TRBJ2-4; 11 bases map to TRBD1. The germline CDR1 and CDR2 sequences are LNHDA and SQIVND (reference sequence). The CDR3 extends over 13 amino acids. Losses at the gene ends were 6 bases for V and 8 bases for J; bases not matched to a gene: 3. The CDR3 DNA follows: TGTGCCAGTAGGCGGACAGGGGGCGACATTCAGTACTTC. As protein: CASRRTGGDIQYF.

This clone has more than one count but fewer than ten. The rearrangement links TRBV7-9 to TRBJ1-4; D is ambiguous. The CDR3 runs to 12 residues. V was trimmed by 5 bases and J by 8 bases, leaving 9 bases between them. The germline V gene encodes CDR1 SEHNR and CDR2 FQNEAQ (reference sequence). This chain's CDR3 is CASSEHKEKLFF. The CDR3 region has the DNA TGTGCCAGCAGCGAACACAAGGAAAAACTGTTTTTT.

The chain combines TRBV6-5 with TRBJ1-1, with 9 bases identical to TRBD1. V lost 8 bases and J lost 5; bases outside the gene matches: 12. This CDR3 is built from 15 residues. Looked up from germline, CDR1 is MNHEY and CDR2 is SVGAGI. CDR3 sequence reads: CASRQTGTGPTEAFF. CDR3 bases: TGTGCCAGCCGACAAACCGGGACAGGGCCAACTGAAGCTTTCTTT.

This chain links TRBV19 with TRBJ1-3, with D possibly matching TRBD1 (6 bases). Trimming took off 7 bases at V and 0 bases at J, with 10 bases between the two ends. This CDR3 contains 14 residues. Germline V CDR1 and CDR2: LNHDA, SQIVND (reference sequence). CDR3 nucleotide sequence: TGTGCCAGTACGGGGGCGGGCTCTGGAAACACCATATATTTT. Protein product: CASTGAGSGNTIYF.

The V gene is TRBV7-9, the J gene TRBJ2-5, with D possibly matching TRBD2 (5 bases). Germline assignment: CDR1 SEHNR and CDR2 FQNEAQ (reference sequence). Between the trimmed V and J ends, which lost 3 bases and 1 base, there was a span of 9 bases. The CDR3 length is 14 residues. The CDR3 nucleotides read TGTGCCAGCAGCTTCTCGGACTCCCAAGAGACCCAGTACTTC. Translating gives CASSFSDSQETQYF.

The sample holds a few counts of this clone. The rearrangement joins TRBV11-2 to TRBJ2-5; 7 nucleotides line up with TRBD2. Germline V lookup: CDR1 SGHAT, CDR2 FQNNGV. The CDR3 spans 15 residues. J gave up 3 bases and V 3 bases, and 7 bases lay outside the gene matches. The chain's CDR3 is CASSFWASGKETQYF. The CDR3 nucleotides are TGTGCCAGCAGCTTTTGGGCTAGCGGTAAAGAGACCCAGTACTTC.

This clone was recorded only once. The V gene is TRBV7-2, the J gene TRBJ2-7; possibly TRBD1 for D (5 bases). Trimming pared 4 bases from V and 2 bases from J, leaving 18 bases between. Germline values: CDR1 SGHTA, CDR2 FQGNSA. The CDR3 contains 16 residues. The CDR3 here is CASSSARVGRAYEQYF. The CDR3 DNA reads as TGTGCCAGCAGCTCCGCTCGAGTGGGCAGGGCCTACGAGCAGTACTTC.

This clone was observed once. The chain combines TRBV2 with TRBJ1-3; D unclear. Trimming cost V 5 bases and J 5 bases, with 10 bases left between them. The CDR3 runs to 13 residues. CDR1 is SNHLY, CDR2 FYNNEI, per germline. The CDR3 protein is CASSPRPRNTIYF. The CDR3 DNA reads TGTGCCAGCAGTCCCCGTCCAAGAAACACCATATATTTT.

The J gene is TRBJ2-4, the V gene TRBV28; D is perhaps TRBD2 (7 bases). The germline V gene encodes CDR1 MDHEN and CDR2 SYDVKM. V lost 2 bases and J lost 2, with 19 bases in between. This CDR3 contains 18 residues. This CDR3 reads CASSLRAWGGSTKNIQYF. The CDR3, as DNA: TGTGCCAGCAGTTTAAGGGCTTGGGGGGGCTCAACCAAAAACATTCAGTACTTC.

The chain uses TRBV7-8 and TRBJ2-7; perhaps D is TRBD1 or TRBD2 (5 bases each). Per germline, CDR1 SGHVS and CDR2 FQNEAQ. The CDR3 extends over 14 amino acids. Trimming shortened V by 2 bases and J by 5 bases, and 13 bases separated the two germline ends. CDR3 in DNA: TGTGCCAGCAGCTTAATCAGGGAGTCTCACGAGCAGTACTTC. This encodes CASSLIRESHEQYF.

The chain joins TRBV7-2 to TRBJ1-2; D is ambiguous. V was shortened by 5 bases and J by 4 bases, with 20 bases between the two germline ends. The V gene's germline CDR1 is SGHTA and CDR2 FQGNSA. The length of the CDR3 is 16 residues. CDR3 region: CASSRPGSAPIYGYTF. As DNA, the CDR3 is TGTGCCAGCAGCCGCCCGGGGTCCGCCCCAATCTATGGCTACACCTTC.

This sequence joins TRBV4-1 and TRBJ2-5; 8 nucleotides agree with TRBD2. The J call may be incorrect, as the DNA end agrees better with TRBJ2-7. The length of the CDR3 is 16 residues. Germline V lookup: CDR1 MGHRA, CDR2 YSYEKL. The DNA of the CDR3 is TGCGCCAGCAGCCACCCACTAGCGGCCAGCTCCTACGAGCAGTACTTC. It codes for CASSHPLAASSYEQYF.

The V and J genes are TRBV10-1 and TRBJ1-5; possibly TRBD1 for D (6 bases). The V gene's germline CDR1 is WNHNN and CDR2 SYGVQD (reference sequence). CDR3 length: 13 amino acids. Trimming took 2 bases from V and 4 from J, leaving 6 bases between them. In nucleotides, the CDR3 is TGCGCCAGCAGTGAGACAGGGAATCAGCCCCAGCATTTT. As protein: CASSETGNQPQHF.

The chain recombines TRBV7-3 with TRBJ2-5, with TRBD2 matching 9 bases. Germline V gives CDR1 SGHTA, CDR2 FQGTGA. This CDR3 region has 15 residues. V lost 5 bases, J lost 5 bases, and 9 bases stayed unmatched. CDR3 sequence (DNA): TGTGCCAGCAGCCCGGGACTAGCCAGAAGGGAGACCCAGTACTTC. Encoded protein: CASSPGLARRETQYF.

V is TRBV19 and J is TRBJ2-3; 11 nucleotides line up with TRBD2. The CDR3 consists of 14 residues. CDR1 is LNHDA and CDR2 is SQIVND in the germline V gene (reference sequence). CDR3 sequence: CAIGLAGQMDTQYF. CDR3 sequence (DNA): TGTGCGATAGGACTAGCGGGTCAAATGGATACGCAGTATTTT.

This rearrangement joins TRBV5-1 to TRBJ2-1, with 7 bases identical to TRBD1. CDR3 length: 14 residues. Germline trimming cut 4 bases from V and 6 bases from J; bases unmatched to any gene: 7. Germline V gene data show CDR1 as SGHRS and CDR2 as YFSETQ. The CDR3 here is CASSKTQGFNEQFF. The DNA for the CDR3 is TGCGCCAGCAGCAAAACACAGGGGTTCAATGAGCAGTTCTTC.

The chain combines TRBV7-8 with TRBJ1-4; D remains unclear. The CDR3 loop spans 15 amino acids. Germline-derived CDR1 and CDR2 are SGHVS and FQNEAQ. Trimming left V 1 base short and J 3 bases short, with 9 bases between. DNA of the CDR3: TGTGCCAGCAGCTTAGAGGCGCCGTCTAATGAAAAACTGTTTTTT. Amino acid sequence: CASSLEAPSNEKLFF.

This clone came up once. The chain has TRBV5-1 and TRBJ2-7; 7 positions agree with TRBD2. The trim removed 0 bases at V and 3 bases at J, leaving 15 bases unmatched. This CDR3 has 18 amino acids. Germline V CDR1 and CDR2: SGHRS, YFSETQ. CDR3 coding DNA: TGCGCCAGCAGCTTGGAGGGGTGCGGGGGAATTTGGAACTACGAGCAGTACTTC. It encodes CASSLEGCGGIWNYEQYF.

In this sample, this clone turned up once. The rearrangement links TRBV6-5 to TRBJ2-6; maybe TRBD2 (5 bases). The CDR3 is 15 amino acids. Germline V gives CDR1 MNHEY, CDR2 SVGAGI. V lost 6 bases and J 2 bases, leaving 11 bases between the germline ends. Here the CDR3 DNA reads TGTGCCAGCAGCCCCGGACTTACTGGGGCCAACGTCCTGACTTTC. This translates into CASSPGLTGANVLTF.

This clone was recorded a few times. The V gene is TRBV4-1, the J gene TRBJ2-3; TRBD2 agrees at 8 bases. With 0 bases clipped from V and 4 bases from J, the junction kept 3 bases outside the gene matches. The CDR3 loop spans 15 amino acids. The germline CDR1 and CDR2 sequences are MGHRA and YSYEKL. The chain's CDR3 is CASSQDTGGPDTQYF. CDR3 coding DNA: TGCGCCAGCAGCCAAGATACGGGAGGGCCAGATACGCAGTATTTT.

The chain links TRBV6-5 to TRBJ2-3; D not certain. Trimming took off 5 bases at V and 6 bases at J, with 6 bases between the two ends. This CDR3 region has 11 residues. The germline V gene encodes CDR1 MNHEY and CDR2 SVGAGI. The CDR3, as DNA: TGTGCCAGCAGTCTCGGCGATACGCAGTATTTT. This gives the protein CASSLGDTQYF.

The gene calls are TRBV9 and TRBJ2-1; TRBD1 matches 9 bases. The CDR3 loop spans 15 amino acids. In germline, CDR1 is SGDLS, CDR2 YYNGEE. V lost 3 bases to trimming and J lost 5 bases; unmatched junction nucleotides: 6. As DNA, the CDR3 is TGTGCCAGCAGCGAAGGGACAGGGAAAGACAATGAGCAGTTCTTC. This sequence encodes CASSEGTGKDNEQFF.